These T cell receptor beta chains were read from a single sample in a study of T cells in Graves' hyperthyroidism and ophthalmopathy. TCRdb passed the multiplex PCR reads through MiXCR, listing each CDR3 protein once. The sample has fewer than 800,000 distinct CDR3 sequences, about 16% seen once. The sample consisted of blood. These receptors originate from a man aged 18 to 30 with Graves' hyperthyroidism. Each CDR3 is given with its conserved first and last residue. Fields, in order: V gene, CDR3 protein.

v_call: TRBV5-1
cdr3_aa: CASSLIASLETQYF

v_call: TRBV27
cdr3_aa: CASSLRGEEQYF

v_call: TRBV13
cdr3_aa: CASSQLSDGYEQYF

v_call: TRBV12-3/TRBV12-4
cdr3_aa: CASSPARALADTQYF

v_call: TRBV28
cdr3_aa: CASSPSQLSQYF

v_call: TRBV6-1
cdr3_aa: CASSTSLGREEDTQYF

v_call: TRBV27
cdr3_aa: CASSVEGGGQPQHF

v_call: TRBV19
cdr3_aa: CASSLGLAGFYEQYF

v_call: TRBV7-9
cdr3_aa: CASSLSAGGEQYF

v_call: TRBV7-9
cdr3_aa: CASSLDLAGRAEKLFF

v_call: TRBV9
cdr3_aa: CASSPGFTGNYEQYF

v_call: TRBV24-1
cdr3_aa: CATSDLAAGGRSEQFF

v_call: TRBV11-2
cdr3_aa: CASSAPGPLYF

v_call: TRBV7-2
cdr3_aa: CAGSLEQGNYGYTF

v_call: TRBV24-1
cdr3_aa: CATSESAGMNTGELFF

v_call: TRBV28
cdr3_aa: CASSSTIDRYYGYTF

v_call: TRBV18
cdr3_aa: CASSSTGGYNEQFF

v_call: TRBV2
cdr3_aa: CASTEWTSSGNTIYF

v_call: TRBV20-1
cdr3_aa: CSARSGGGGQETQYF

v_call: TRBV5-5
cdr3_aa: CASSLDIGTDTQYF

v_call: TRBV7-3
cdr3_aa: CASSRGLAGLGTGELFF